A single sample is the source of the 25 T cell receptor beta chains below, sequenced in a study of cytomegalovirus exposure and HLA in healthy donors. Profiled with immunoSEQ multiplex PCR; TCRdb holds only in-frame clones, not every one. The sample consists of approximately 210,000 clones, 88% of them appearing once. Sequenced sample: PBMCs. The receptors here all came from a young woman in good health and CMV-seronegative.

This sequence joins TRBV6-5 and TRBJ2-7; the D gene is possibly TRBD1 (6 bases). The CDR3 has 15 residues. V dropped 2 bases and J dropped 3 bases, with 14 bases sitting between them. The germline gives CDR1 MNHEY, CDR2 SVGAGI. DNA of the CDR3: TGTGCCAGCAGTTACGCGGCTAACAGGGTCTACGAGCAGTACTTC. Translating it yields CASSYAANRVYEQYF.

The CDR3, as DNA: TGTGCCAGCAGCGTGAAACTGACAGGGTCCTATGGCTACACCTTC. Translating it yields CASSVKLTGSYGYTF. The rearrangement joins TRBV9 to TRBJ1-2; TRBD1 matches 7 bases. The ends lost 2 bases at V and 4 bases at J; junction bases unmatched: 8. The germline V gene has CDR1 SGDLS and CDR2 YYNGEE. This CDR3 spans 15 amino acids.

Only one count was recorded for this clone. The chain is built from TRBV6-5 and TRBJ1-5, with TRBD1 as a possible D gene (6 bases). The V end was cut by 8 bases, the J end by 3 bases, with 14 bases between. Germline assignment: CDR1 MNHEY and CDR2 SVGAGI. CDR3 size: 14 residues. The CDR3 is CASGYPGDNQPQHF. The DNA for the CDR3 is TGTGCCAGCGGGTATCCAGGGGACAATCAGCCCCAGCATTTT.

Worth noting for this clone: At one end the junction does not follow the germline gene, possibly because of a read error. This chain joins TRBV7-7 and TRBJ2-1; TRBD2 aligns across 9 bases. Per germline, CDR1 SSHAT and CDR2 FNYEAQ (reference sequence). This CDR3 has 15 amino acids. The CDR3 loop is CASSLSGRDYNEQFF. For the CDR3, the DNA is TGTGCTAGCAGCCTTAGCGGGAGAGATTACAATGAGCAGTTCTTC. Full variable domain (remainder filled in from reference TRBV7-7 and TRBJ2-1): GAGVSQSPRYKVTKRGQDVTLRCDPISSHATLYWYQQALGQGPEFLTYFNYEAQPDKSGLPSDRFSAERPEGSISTLTIQRTEQRDSAMYRCASSLSGRDYNEQFFGPGTRLTVL.

The genes are TRBV5-8 and TRBJ2-7, with 9 nucleotides matching TRBD1. CDR3 length: 15 residues. The ends lost 1 base at V and 3 bases at J; junction bases unmatched: 5. Germline CDR1 reads SGHTS; CDR2 reads YDEGEE. CDR3 protein: CASSLSPTGGYEQYF. CDR3 coding DNA: TGTGCCAGCAGCTTGAGTCCGACAGGGGGCTACGAGCAGTACTTC.

This chain joins TRBV4-2 and TRBJ1-1; D might be TRBD1 (6 bases). V gave up 2 bases and J gave up 10 bases, with 14 bases separating them. CDR3 length: 13 residues. The germline CDR1 and CDR2 sequences are LGHNA and YNFKEQ. The CDR3 region is CASSQSRDNRAFF. The CDR3 region has the DNA TGTGCCAGCAGCCAAAGCCGGGACAACAGAGCTTTCTTT.

The chain links TRBV27 to TRBJ2-7; a weak D match, TRBD2 (6 bases). Germline V lookup: CDR1 MNHEY, CDR2 SMNVEV (reference sequence). This CDR3 is built from 14 residues. V was cut by 8 bases and J by 0 bases, with 14 bases left in between. The CDR3 spells CASSLAVDSYEQYF. The CDR3 DNA reads TGTGCCAGCTCGTTAGCGGTAGACTCCTACGAGCAGTACTTC.

This chain uses TRBV15 with TRBJ2-2, with D unresolved. Trimming stripped 0 bases from V and 1 base from J, with 9 bases between. Germline CDR1 reads LNHNV; CDR2 reads YYDKDF (reference sequence). The CDR3 runs to 16 residues. The CDR3 reads CATSRDLQQNTGELFF. CDR3 DNA: TGTGCCACCAGCAGAGATCTCCAACAGAACACCGGGGAGCTGTTTTTT.

The rearrangement joins TRBV6-5 to TRBJ2-5, with TRBD2 matching 10 bases. V trimming: 3 bases; J trimming: 7 bases; junction bases outside the gene matches: 5. The CDR3 has 14 residues. The germline gives CDR1 MNHEY, CDR2 SVGAGI. The CDR3 DNA is TGTGCCAGCAGTTATAGTAGCGGGGGGACGACCCAGTACTTC. Translating it yields CASSYSSGGTTQYF.

V and J are TRBV19 and TRBJ2-7; D remains ambiguous. V lost 3 bases, J lost 3 bases, and 9 bases lay in between. Germline CDR1 and CDR2: LNHDA and SQIVND (reference sequence). The CDR3 loop spans 13 amino acids. This CDR3 reads CASSMASHYEQYF. The CDR3 DNA sequence: TGTGCCAGTAGTATGGCATCCCACTACGAGCAGTACTTC.

This chain uses TRBV28 with TRBJ2-7; 9 bases fit TRBD1. The CDR3 totals 13 residues. Germline CDR1 and CDR2: MDHEN and SYDVKM. V lost 8 bases, J lost 6 bases, and 8 bases stayed unmatched. CDR3 region: CASADRGVFEQYF. The CDR3 nucleotides read TGTGCCAGCGCGGACAGGGGCGTTTTCGAGCAGTACTTC.

The V gene is TRBV7-9, the J gene TRBJ1-2, with 8 bases lining up with TRBD1. CDR3 size: 15 residues. Unmatched junction bases numbered 11, after V lost 5 bases and J lost 6 bases. Germline lookup yields CDR1 SEHNR and CDR2 FQNEAQ (reference sequence). The CDR3 reads CASSPPGPDRDGYTF. The CDR3 region has the DNA TGTGCCAGCAGCCCACCAGGTCCGGACAGGGATGGCTACACCTTC.

This clone is a singleton in its sample. This chain uses TRBV7-6 with TRBJ2-1; TRBD2 is a possible D gene (6 bases). Per germline, CDR1 SGHVS and CDR2 FNYEAQ. Trimming removed 1 base from V and 4 bases from J, with 14 bases in between. The CDR3 has 16 amino acids. CDR3 sequence (DNA): TGTGCCAGCAGCTTAGTTTTCGGGCGGGAATACAATGAGCAGTTCTTC. Protein: CASSLVFGREYNEQFF.

This chain uses TRBV11-2 with TRBJ2-7; D remains unclear. Looked up from germline, CDR1 is SGHAT and CDR2 is FQNNGV. Trimming took off 3 bases at V and 5 bases at J, with 20 bases between the two ends. This CDR3 has 16 residues. Here the CDR3 reads CASSFTGSYPPNEQYF. The CDR3 DNA follows: TGTGCCAGCAGCTTTACCGGGTCGTATCCACCCAACGAGCAGTACTTC.

The chain employs TRBV7-9 and TRBJ2-3, with D unclear. In germline, CDR1 is SEHNR, CDR2 FQNEAQ (reference sequence). The CDR3 sequence is 13 residues long. Trimming cost V 4 bases and J 2 bases, with 7 bases left between them. The CDR3 protein is CASSSTYTDTQYF. The CDR3 DNA sequence: TGTGCCAGCAGCTCCACCTACACAGATACGCAGTATTTT.

This clone was picked up a small number of times. The chain is built from TRBV4-1 and TRBJ2-7; 9 bases fit TRBD1. The junction had 4 bases not matched to a gene; V was cut back by 4 bases and J by 9 bases. Germline CDR1 is MGHRA and CDR2 is YSYEKL. CDR3 size: 12 residues. CDR3 sequence (DNA): TGCGCCAGCAGCCCCGACAGGGGGGTGCAGTACTTC. Its protein product is CASSPDRGVQYF.

This chain uses TRBV5-4 with TRBJ2-5; D is perhaps TRBD1 (5 bases). From germline, CDR1 is SGHNT and CDR2 YYREEE (reference sequence). V lost 4 bases to trimming and J lost 0 bases, with 10 bases between them. This CDR3 contains 14 residues. The CDR3 spells CASSQQGYQETQYF. Here the CDR3 DNA reads TGTGCCAGCAGCCAGCAGGGATACCAAGAGACCCAGTACTTC.

The rearrangement joins TRBV10-3 to TRBJ1-5; D might be TRBD1 (5 bases). V lost 4 bases to trimming and J lost 3 bases, with 7 bases between them. Germline V gene lookup returns CDR1 ENHRY and CDR2 SYGVKD. The CDR3 contains 13 residues. CDR3 loop: CAISGRVNQPQHF. In DNA, the CDR3 is TGTGCCATCAGTGGCAGGGTCAATCAGCCCCAGCATTTT.

V and J are TRBV9 and TRBJ1-5, with D uncertain. The germline V and J ends were trimmed by 0 bases and 6 bases, with 13 bases remaining between them. The CDR3 consists of 15 residues. From germline, CDR1 is SGDLS and CDR2 YYNGEE. CDR3 bases: TGTGCCAGCAGCGTAGATGGAGGATTGGGTCAGCCCCAGCATTTT. This translates into CASSVDGGLGQPQHF.

The CDR3 sequence is CASKDRGSGYEQYF. The DNA for the CDR3 is TGTGCCAGCAAAGACAGGGGTTCAGGCTACGAGCAGTACTTC. The chain carries TRBV28 and TRBJ2-7, with 8 bases identical to TRBD1. This CDR3 has 14 amino acids. Germline loops: CDR1 MDHEN, CDR2 SYDVKM. J gave up 3 bases and V 7 bases, and 8 bases lay outside the gene matches.

This clone appeared a single time. The chain combines TRBV15 with TRBJ1-4, with D uncertain. The V gene's germline CDR1 is LNHNV and CDR2 YYDKDF (reference sequence). Trimming took 0 bases from V and 0 from J, leaving 5 bases between them. This CDR3 region has 15 residues. The CDR3 loop is CATSRDIATNEKLFF. The CDR3 DNA reads as TGTGCCACCAGCAGAGATATTGCAACTAATGAAAAACTGTTTTTT.

This clone was seen a handful of times. The chain has TRBV2 and TRBJ2-7; D remains ambiguous. Trimming removed 6 bases at V and 0 bases at J, with 9 bases between. This CDR3 has 13 residues. Germline V gene sequence: CDR1 SNHLY, CDR2 FYNNEI. The chain's CDR3 is CASSAQFSYEQYF. CDR3 nucleotides: TGTGCCAGCAGCGCCCAGTTCTCCTACGAGCAGTACTTC.

This clone was seen a single time. The chain is built from TRBV5-1 and TRBJ2-7, with 10 bases matching TRBD2. The trim removed 1 base at V and 3 bases at J, leaving 7 bases unmatched. The CDR3 has 16 residues. The germline CDR1 and CDR2 sequences are SGHRS and YFSETQ. CDR3 in DNA: TGCGCCAGCAGCTTGAGCCCTAGCGGGAGTCTCTACGAGCAGTACTTC. Its protein is CASSLSPSGSLYEQYF.

The rearrangement links TRBV7-3 to TRBJ2-7; D perhaps matches TRBD2 (5 bases). Trimming pared 2 bases from V and 2 bases from J, leaving 13 bases between. This CDR3 region has 15 residues. Looked up from germline, CDR1 is SGHTA and CDR2 is FQGTGA. The CDR3 loop is CASSLLASPPYEQYF. Here the CDR3 DNA reads TGTGCCAGCAGCTTATTAGCGTCCCCTCCCTACGAGCAGTACTTC. Full variable domain (outside the CDR3, taken from reference TRBV7-3 and TRBJ2-7): GAGVSQTPSNKVTEKGKYVELRCDPISGHTALYWYRQSLGQGPEFLIYFQGTGAADDSGLPNDRFFAVRPEGSVSTLKIQRTERGDSAVYLCASSLLASPPYEQYFGPGTRLTVT.

The chain joins TRBV20-1 to TRBJ1-1, with unresolved D. V was shortened by 3 bases and J by 6 bases, with 8 bases between the two germline ends. Germline V gives CDR1 DFQATT, CDR2 SNEGSKA (reference sequence). This CDR3 spans 11 amino acids. The CDR3 region has the DNA TGCAGTGCTAGTAACGGGGCTGAAGCTTTCTTT. It yields the protein CSASNGAEAFF.